This TCR beta chain was documented in a study of T cell responses to AZD1222 COVID-19 vaccine. Some clones are missing from TCRdb's copy, which holds only in-frame ones; the method was immunoSEQ multiplex PCR. The sample consists of about 180,000 clones, 80% to 90% of them appearing once. This CDR3 contains 16 residues. CDR1 MNHNY and CDR2 SVGAGI come from the germline V gene (reference sequence). The V segment lost 0 bases and the J segment 4 bases; nucleotides outside the gene matches: 6. The clonotype comes from an adult in good health. V gene TRBV6-6 combines with J gene TRBJ2-7; 10 nucleotides match TRBD1. The sample was peripheral blood, taken on day 0 of AZD1222 vaccination. The CDR3 DNA is TGTGCCAGCAGTTACTCCGGGGACAGGGGAAAATACGAGCAGTACTTC. It encodes CASSYSGDRGKYEQYF.